Presented here are 26 T cell receptor beta chains from one specimen sequenced in a study of cytomegalovirus exposure and HLA in healthy donors. 60 Vbeta and 13 Jbeta primers were used in PCR. The assay was immunoSEQ multiplex PCR, and TCRdb's table has in-frame clones only and misses some. The sample carries roughly 200,000 clones, 70% recorded once. Specimen: PBMCs. The origin of the receptors is a man between 35 and 55 years old in good health and CMV-seropositive.

The rearrangement links TRBV4-1 to TRBJ2-7; 11 bases agree with TRBD2. Germline loops: CDR1 MGHRA, CDR2 YSYEKL. The trim removed 3 bases at V and 1 base at J, leaving 5 bases unmatched. The CDR3 extends over 16 amino acids. In nucleotides, the CDR3 is TGCGCCAGCAGCCACCGAGGGACTAGCGGTTCCTACGAGCAGTACTTC. Translating it yields CASSHRGTSGSYEQYF.

The V and J genes are TRBV19 and TRBJ1-2; D is uncertain. V lost 7 bases and J 7 bases, leaving 22 bases between the germline ends. Germline V CDR1 and CDR2: LNHDA, SQIVND (reference sequence). The length of the CDR3 is 15 residues. The CDR3 loop is CASKLGFVEGRGYTF. In DNA, the CDR3 is TGTGCCAGTAAGCTGGGTTTTGTGGAGGGCCGTGGCTACACCTTC.

V and J are TRBV2 and TRBJ1-1; a possible D gene is TRBD1 (5 bases). The germline V gene has CDR1 SNHLY and CDR2 FYNNEI. The CDR3 consists of 13 residues. CDR3 nucleotides: TGTGCTCACGAGAGAGCGGGGGAGACTGAAGCTTTCTTT. Translating it yields CAHERAGETEAFF.

The chain has TRBV12-5 and TRBJ2-5, with D perhaps matching TRBD1 (5 bases). Judging by the DNA end, TRBJ2-7 fits better; the J call may be wrong. The CDR3 has 15 residues. The germline V gene has CDR1 LGHNT and CDR2 FRNRAP. CDR3 sequence: CASGLGGVGLPEQYF. DNA for the CDR3: TGTGCTAGTGGTTTGGGGGGCGTGGGGTTGCCCGAGCAGTACTTC.

This sequence joins TRBV2 and TRBJ1-5; 7 nucleotides agree with TRBD1. This CDR3 comprises 14 residues. Germline V gene lookup returns CDR1 SNHLY and CDR2 FYNNEI. V lost 6 bases and J lost 7; bases outside the gene matches: 9. The CDR3 is CASSRGQVRQPQHF. The CDR3 DNA is TGTGCCAGCAGCCGCGGACAGGTCCGGCAGCCCCAGCATTTT. The full variable domain, rest sourced from reference TRBV2 and TRBJ1-5, is EPEVTQTPSHQVTQMGQEVILRCVPISNHLYFYWYRQILGQKVEFLVSFYNNEISEKSEIFDDQFSVERPDGSNFTLKIRSTKLEDSAMYFCASSRGQVRQPQHFGDGTRLSIL.

The chain is built from TRBV10-2 and TRBJ2-7; possibly TRBD2 for D (7 bases). Germline-derived CDR1 and CDR2 are WSHSY and SAAADI. V lost 7 bases to trimming and J lost 5 bases, with 18 bases between them. The length of the CDR3 is 14 residues. CDR3 bases: TGCGCCAGCAATGACCCGGGGGGCTTCCACGAGCAGTACTTC. Amino acids: CASNDPGGFHEQYF.

V is TRBV13 and J is TRBJ2-5, with D possibly TRBD1 on 5 matching bases. Trimming pared 2 bases from V and 3 bases from J, leaving 13 bases between. This CDR3 region has 15 residues. Germline values: CDR1 PRHDT, CDR2 FYEKMQ (reference sequence). The CDR3 spells CASSLPRDSKETQYF. CDR3 sequence (DNA): TGTGCCAGCAGCTTACCGCGCGACAGTAAAGAGACCCAGTACTTC.

V and J are TRBV6-6 and TRBJ1-2; D remains ambiguous. The V and J ends lost 2 bases and 4 bases respectively, with 11 bases between them. The CDR3 is 14 residues long. The germline gives CDR1 MNHNY, CDR2 SVGAGI (reference sequence). The CDR3 here is CASSYEGSGYGYTF. CDR3 DNA: TGTGCCAGCAGTTACGAGGGCTCGGGCTATGGCTACACCTTC.

V is TRBV11-2 and J is TRBJ2-7; 10 bases are shared with TRBD2. Germline V gives CDR1 SGHAT, CDR2 FQNNGV. V lost 6 bases to trimming and J lost 0 bases; unmatched junction nucleotides: 5. The CDR3 runs 15 residues. CDR3 region: CASSSVAGGSYEQYF. The CDR3 region has the DNA TGTGCCAGCAGTTCGGTAGCGGGGGGCTCCTACGAGCAGTACTTC.

The rearrangement joins TRBV10-2 to TRBJ1-1, with D unresolved. Germline V gene lookup returns CDR1 WSHSY and CDR2 SAAADI. Trimming left V 2 bases short and J 0 bases short, with 7 bases between. The CDR3 runs to 14 residues. The CDR3 here is CASSEPGLNTEAFF. For the CDR3, the DNA is TGCGCCAGCAGTGAGCCGGGTCTGAACACTGAAGCTTTCTTT.

The rearrangement links TRBV27 to TRBJ1-2; 7 nucleotides match TRBD1. The CDR3 spans 15 residues. With V trimmed by 2 bases and J by 5 bases, 8 bases remained unmatched. Germline-derived CDR1 and CDR2 are MNHEY and SMNVEV (reference sequence). The DNA for the CDR3 is TGTGCCAGCAGTTTAGGGTCCGGGACAGAGTATGGCTACACCTTC. Translating it yields CASSLGSGTEYGYTF.

The DNA for the CDR3 is TGCGCCAGCAGCATAGCAACTAGTCCAGAGACCCAGTACTTC. The encoded protein is CASSIATSPETQYF. This rearrangement joins TRBV5-1 to TRBJ2-5; D perhaps matches TRBD2 (5 bases). This CDR3 spans 14 amino acids. Germline values: CDR1 SGHRS, CDR2 YFSETQ. Trimming shortened V by 4 bases and J by 4 bases, and 14 bases separated the two germline ends.

The chain joins TRBV7-9 to TRBJ2-1, with 10 bases aligning to TRBD1. Germline loops: CDR1 SEHNR, CDR2 FQNEAQ (reference sequence). This CDR3 is built from 15 residues. V shed 6 bases, J shed 3 bases, and the junction held 5 bases outside the gene matches. The CDR3 sequence is CASRTGTGVYNEQFF. In DNA, the CDR3 is TGTGCCAGCAGAACCGGGACAGGGGTCTACAATGAGCAGTTCTTC.

V is TRBV10-3 and J is TRBJ1-6, with 7 bases matching TRBD1. V lost 4 bases to trimming and J lost 7 bases; unmatched junction nucleotides: 4. Per the germline V gene, CDR1 is ENHRY and CDR2 is SYGVKD. CDR3 length: 14 residues. The CDR3 sequence is CAISGQGPNSPLHF. Here the CDR3 DNA reads TGTGCCATCAGTGGACAGGGCCCAAATTCACCCCTCCACTTT.

The rearrangement joins TRBV18 to TRBJ1-6; tentative D call: TRBD1 (6 bases). The CDR3 length is 15 residues. CDR1 and CDR2 from the germline V gene are KGHSH and LQKENI. With 0 bases removed from V and 8 bases from J, the gap between germline ends came to 11 bases. CDR3 bases: TGTGCCAGCTCACCACCTAGCAGGGGTGATTCACCCCTCCACTTT. It codes for CASSPPSRGDSPLHF.

The rearrangement uses TRBV9 and TRBJ1-1, with D maybe TRBD1 (6 bases). CDR3 size: 15 residues. Trimming removed 3 bases at V and 7 bases at J, with 19 bases between. CDR1 and CDR2 (germline): SGDLS, YYNGEE. The CDR3 DNA follows: TGTGCCAGCAGCGCGGGGCCAGGGGATCAAGGTGAAGCTTTCTTT. Translation: CASSAGPGDQGEAFF.

The chain combines TRBV7-8 with TRBJ2-1, with 11 bases identical to TRBD2. Trimming removed 4 bases from V and 8 bases from J; junction bases left unmatched: 7. The CDR3 spans 15 residues. Germline CDR1 reads SGHVS; CDR2 reads FQNEAQ. Here the CDR3 DNA reads TGTGCCAGCAGCTCCTTACTAGCGGGGGCGGATGAGCAGTTCTTC. Its translation: CASSSLLAGADEQFF.

This clone was found once. The CDR3 spells CASRATGALGQPQHF. The CDR3 bases are TGTGCCAGCAGAGCTACAGGGGCCCTCGGGCAGCCCCAGCATTTT. This chain uses TRBV6-5 with TRBJ1-5; 7 nucleotides align to TRBD1. This CDR3 has 15 amino acids. From germline, CDR1 is MNHEY and CDR2 SVGAGI. Germline trimming cut 6 bases from V and 7 bases from J; bases unmatched to any gene: 12.

This chain uses TRBV4-1 with TRBJ1-1, with 11 bases matching TRBD1. The ends lost 4 bases at V and 6 bases at J; junction bases unmatched: 1. This CDR3 is built from 13 residues. Germline assignment: CDR1 MGHRA and CDR2 YSYEKL. CDR3 amino acids: CASSLGQGAEAFF. DNA for the CDR3: TGCGCCAGCAGCCTGGGACAGGGGGCTGAAGCTTTCTTT.

The chain recombines TRBV19 with TRBJ1-2, with D possibly matching TRBD1 (5 bases). This CDR3 contains 15 residues. Deletions cut 4 bases from V and 8 bases from J, with 20 bases between. Germline CDR1 is LNHDA and CDR2 is SQIVND (reference sequence). The DNA for the CDR3 is TGTGCCAGTAGTACGGAATGGACACGGGTGCGGGGCTACACCTTC. It yields the protein CASSTEWTRVRGYTF. The full variable domain, rest sourced from reference TRBV19 and TRBJ1-2, is DGGITQSPKYLFRKEGQNVTLSCEQNLNHDAMYWYRQDPGQGLRLIYYSQIVNDFQKGDIAEGYSVSREKKESFPLTVTSAQKNPTAFYLCASSTEWTRVRGYTFGSGTRLTVV.

This chain connects TRBV21-1 to TRBJ1-1; TRBD1, the table's D call, was not compared with the DNA. TRBV21-1 is a known pseudogene. This CDR3 is 16 amino acids long. The CDR3 here is CASSPHCDRANTEAFF. The CDR3 region has the DNA TGTGCCAGCAGCCCCCACTGTGACAGGGCGAACACTGAAGCTTTCTTT.

In this sample, this clone turned up a few times. This chain uses TRBV27 with TRBJ1-4; D ambiguous. Germline V CDR1 and CDR2: MNHEY, SMNVEV (reference sequence). V shed 0 bases and J shed 8 bases, with 16 bases lying between them. The CDR3 runs 16 residues. As DNA, the CDR3 is TGTGCCAGCAGTTTATCGGTAACTTTTAAGGAGGAAAAACTGTTTTTT. This sequence encodes CASSLSVTFKEEKLFF.

J is TRBJ2-7 and V is TRBV18; maybe TRBD2 (6 bases). CDR1 and CDR2 (germline): KGHSH, LQKENI. The CDR3 is 14 amino acids. V dropped 0 bases and J dropped 5 bases, with 11 bases sitting between them. CDR3 protein: CASSPPGLIHEQYF. As DNA, the CDR3 is TGTGCCAGCTCACCACCCGGACTAATCCACGAGCAGTACTTC.

The V and J genes are TRBV5-5 and TRBJ1-6; D call uncertain. The germline gives CDR1 SGHKS, CDR2 YYEKEE (reference sequence). Trimming removed 0 bases at V and 14 bases at J, with 15 bases between. This CDR3 region has 14 residues. The chain's CDR3 is CASSLDPGSRTLHF. CDR3 DNA: TGTGCCAGCAGCTTGGACCCGGGGTCCAGGACCCTCCACTTT.

The genes are TRBV5-1 and TRBJ2-7; 9 bases map to TRBD1. Per germline, CDR1 SGHRS and CDR2 YFSETQ. J gave up 6 bases and V 3 bases, and 7 bases lay outside the gene matches. The CDR3 covers 14 residues. The CDR3 protein is CASSSNTGGAEQYF. Written as DNA, the CDR3 is TGCGCCAGCAGCTCCAATACAGGGGGCGCCGAGCAGTACTTC.

Only one count was recorded for this clone. V usage is TRBV20-1 and J usage is TRBJ2-1; 8 bases align to TRBD1. In germline, CDR1 is DFQATT, CDR2 SNEGSKA (reference sequence). V trimming: 5 bases; J trimming: 15 bases; junction bases outside the gene matches: 9. CDR3 length: 11 residues. As DNA, the CDR3 is TGCAGTGCTCTAGACAGGGGTTTACGGTTCTTC. The encoded protein is CSALDRGLRFF.